Following are 14 T cell receptor beta chains from one sample sequenced in a study of patients and donors after allogeneic stem cell transplantation. TCRdb redid the calling of the RT-PCR reads with MiXCR, one entry per CDR3 protein. Found here are about 160,000 distinct CDR3 sequences, 30% to 45% of them singletons; the top ten hold around half. The specimen was blood, either unsorted or a sorted T cell fraction (not recorded which). Receptor source: a human donor who was either an allogeneic HSCT recipient or a stem cell or donor lymphocyte infusion donor (not recorded which). It is not recorded whose cells these are; they may come from a transplant donor.

The V gene is TRBV6-6, the J gene TRBJ2-5; 13 positions agree with TRBD2. Germline V gene lookup returns CDR1 MNHNY and CDR2 SVGAGI (reference sequence). Trimming cost V 5 bases and J 3 bases; bases outside gene matches: 0. The CDR3 totals 14 residues. CDR3 loop: CASSGTSGEETQYF. CDR3 in DNA: TGTGCCAGCAGTGGGACTAGCGGGGAAGAGACCCAGTACTTC.

J is TRBJ1-6 and V is TRBV6-2 or TRBV6-3; D perhaps matches TRBD1 (6 bases). The CDR3 length is 13 residues. Germline V lookup: CDR1 MNHEY, CDR2 SVGEGT. Between the trimmed V and J ends, which lost 8 bases and 5 bases, there was a span of 10 bases. CDR3 DNA sequence: TGTGCCAGCCACTGGACAGATAATTCACCCCTCCACTTT. It specifies CASHWTDNSPLHF.

Concerning this clonotype: A much larger clonotype is one base distant, so this may be a read error. The chain recombines TRBV13 with TRBJ1-1, with unresolved D. Trimming removed 5 bases from V and 5 bases from J, with 6 bases in between. CDR3 length: 11 amino acids. The germline V gene encodes CDR1 PRHDT and CDR2 FYEKMQ (reference sequence). The chain's CDR3 is CASSAPTEAFF. The CDR3 DNA reads as TGTGCCAGCAGCGCTCCTACTGAAGCTTTCTTT.

The chain links TRBV12-3 or TRBV12-4 to TRBJ1-6; possibly TRBD1 for D (5 bases). The CDR3 is 13 amino acids. With 8 bases removed from V and 7 bases from J, the gap between germline ends came to 12 bases. CDR3 coding DNA: TGTGCCAGCCGTATTCAGGGAAATTCACCCCTCCACTTT. Translation: CASRIQGNSPLHF.

The CDR3 sequence: CASSWGAYNSPLHF. The CDR3 DNA sequence: TGTGCCAGCAGTTGGGGGGCTTATAATTCACCCCTCCACTTT. The chain combines TRBV12-3 or TRBV12-4 with TRBJ1-6; D perhaps matches TRBD1 (6 bases). Trimming took 4 bases from V and 4 from J, leaving 8 bases between them. The CDR3 length is 14 residues.

In this sample, this clonotype turned up a few times. The V and J genes are TRBV12-3 or TRBV12-4 and TRBJ2-7; D ambiguous. The V gene lost 3 bases and the J gene lost 5 bases, with 11 bases spanning the gap. The CDR3 totals 13 residues. The CDR3 DNA reads TGTGCCAGCAGTTTCCCAGGCCTCCACGAGCAGTACTTC. Its translation: CASSFPGLHEQYF.

This clonotype is a singleton in its sample. V gene TRBV2 combines with J gene TRBJ1-5; weak D call: TRBD1 (5 bases). Trimming left V 4 bases short and J 6 bases short, with 10 bases between. This CDR3 spans 13 amino acids. Germline V gene data show CDR1 as SNHLY and CDR2 as FYNNEI. The CDR3 DNA reads as TGTGCCAGCAGTGCAGGGTGGAGTCAGCCCCAGCATTTT. Translated, it gives CASSAGWSQPQHF.

This clonotype turned up a few times. The genes are TRBV6-6 and TRBJ1-1, with TRBD1 identical over 7 bases. Germline V gives CDR1 MNHNY, CDR2 SVGAGI (reference sequence). The CDR3 spans 11 residues. V shed 8 bases, J shed 12 bases, and the junction held 9 bases outside the gene matches. The CDR3 DNA is TGTGCCAGCGGGACAGCCCAAGAAACTTTCTTT. Its translation: CASGTAQETFF.

This clonotype was recorded at least ten times. The J gene is TRBJ1-2, the V gene TRBV11-2, with D possibly being TRBD1 (5 bases). The CDR3 consists of 15 residues. V was cut by 1 base and J by 2 bases, with 11 bases left in between. CDR1 and CDR2 (germline): SGHAT, FQNNGV. CDR3 protein: CASSLASGGNYGYTF. DNA for the CDR3: TGTGCCAGCAGCTTAGCCTCCGGGGGGAACTATGGCTACACCTTC.

This chain uses TRBV29-1 with TRBJ2-5; D is perhaps TRBD2 (6 bases). Per the germline V gene, CDR1 is SQVTM and CDR2 is ANQGSEA. The CDR3 runs 12 residues. Trimming cost V 5 bases and J 5 bases, with 12 bases left between them. CDR3 sequence reads: CSVRPGSETQYF. The CDR3 nucleotides are TGCAGCGTTAGGCCCGGGAGTGAGACCCAGTACTTC.

This clonotype has just a few counts. This chain links TRBV5-1 with TRBJ1-4; unclear D gene. The V end lost 3 bases, the J end lost 11 bases, and 17 bases lay between the germline ends. CDR1 SGHRS and CDR2 YFSETQ come from the germline V gene. The length of the CDR3 is 14 residues. DNA of the CDR3: TGCGCCAGCAGCTCGGAACCCGGTGGGGATAAACTGTTTTTT. It specifies CASSSEPGGDKLFF.

V is TRBV20-1 and J is TRBJ1-3; 7 nucleotides match TRBD1. Germline V gene lookup returns CDR1 DFQATT and CDR2 SNEGSKA (reference sequence). V lost 5 bases, J lost 8 bases, and 6 bases stayed unmatched. The CDR3 consists of 12 residues. CDR3 sequence reads: CSAGGTEDTIYF. DNA of the CDR3: TGCAGTGCTGGGGGGACAGAGGACACCATATATTTT.

This chain connects TRBV5-5 to TRBJ2-2; D is perhaps TRBD1 (5 bases). The CDR3 is made up of 15 amino acids. V dropped 4 bases and J dropped 7 bases, with 17 bases sitting between them. Germline CDR1 reads SGHKS; CDR2 reads YYEKEE (reference sequence). As DNA, the CDR3 is TGTGCCAGCAGCGCACCGCCAAAAGGGGTCGGGGAGCTGTTTTTT. Encoded protein: CASSAPPKGVGELFF.

For the CDR3, the DNA is TGTGCCAGCAGCTCCCAGGGATCTGGAAACACCATATATTTT. Its translation: CASSSQGSGNTIYF. The chain uses TRBV7-9 and TRBJ1-3; weak D call: TRBD1 (5 bases). V lost 4 bases to trimming and J lost 1 base, with 8 bases between them. The CDR3 totals 14 residues. The germline V gene encodes CDR1 SEHNR and CDR2 FQNEAQ (reference sequence).